Below are 32 T cell receptor beta chains sequenced from a single sample in a study of blood T cell repertoires in COVID-19. Profiled with immunoSEQ multiplex PCR; TCRdb holds only in-frame clones, not every one. The sample shows about 470,000 clones, around 87% of them seen only once. Sequenced input: PBMCs or T cells enriched from blood (not recorded which). The receptor source for this set is a woman aged 18 to 35 who had recovered from COVID-19.

V usage is TRBV29-1 and J usage is TRBJ2-7; D uncertain. CDR1 is SQVTM and CDR2 is ANQGSEA in the germline V gene. The length of the CDR3 is 12 residues. Trimming took off 4 bases at V and 7 bases at J, with 14 bases between the two ends. This CDR3 is CSVVPGSREQYF. Here the CDR3 DNA reads TGCAGCGTTGTGCCGGGTTCGCGGGAGCAGTACTTC.

The DNA of the CDR3 is TGTGCCAGCAGTGGCGGCCGGGGACAAGAGACCCAGTACTTC. It translates to CASSGGRGQETQYF. This chain connects TRBV2 to TRBJ2-5, with TRBD2 as a possible D gene (5 bases). The germline V and J ends were trimmed by 4 bases and 2 bases, with 11 bases remaining between them. Per the germline V gene, CDR1 is SNHLY and CDR2 is FYNNEI. The CDR3 sequence is 14 residues long.

The rearrangement uses TRBV5-1 and TRBJ1-4; the D is unclear. The CDR3 has 18 residues. With 8 bases removed from V and 2 bases from J, the gap between germline ends came to 25 bases. Germline CDR1 is SGHRS and CDR2 is YFSETQ. The CDR3, as DNA: TGCGCCAGGATACCTTACCGGGATCCTATCCGGACTAATGAAAAACTGTTTTTT. It is translated as CARIPYRDPIRTNEKLFF. The variable domain in full, with the rest retrieved from reference TRBV5-1 and TRBJ1-4, is KAGVTQTPRYLIKTRGQQVTLSCSPISGHRSVSWYQQTPGQGLQFLFEYFSETQRNKGNFPGRFSGRQFSNSRSEMNVSTLELGDSALYLCARIPYRDPIRTNEKLFFGSGTQLSVL.

V and J are TRBV30 and TRBJ1-4, with D possibly being TRBD1 (6 bases). Germline values: CDR1 GTSNPN, CDR2 SVGIG (reference sequence). The CDR3 loop spans 13 amino acids. V was clipped by 4 bases and J by 8 bases, with 14 bases between them. The CDR3 region is CAWTTGRGEKLFF. The DNA for the CDR3 is TGTGCCTGGACTACAGGGAGGGGCGAAAAACTGTTTTTT. Based on the CDR3 plus reference TRBV30 and TRBJ1-4, the full variable domain is SQTIHQWPATLVQPVGSPLSLECTVEGTSNPNLYWYRQAAGRGLQLLFYSVGIGQISSEVPQNLSASRPQDRQFILSSKKLLLSDSGFYLCAWTTGRGEKLFFGSGTQLSVL.

The chain recombines TRBV13 with TRBJ2-3; a weak D match, TRBD2 (6 bases). The CDR3 consists of 15 residues. CDR1 and CDR2 (germline): PRHDT, FYEKMQ (reference sequence). Between the trimmed V and J ends, which lost 5 bases and 6 bases, there was a span of 18 bases. The CDR3 DNA sequence: TGTGCCAGCAGCCCTCCGGGACTCCAACGGGATACGCAGTATTTT. It is translated as CASSPPGLQRDTQYF.

The V call is TRBV19, the J call TRBJ1-6, with 7 bases fitting TRBD1. This CDR3 comprises 13 residues. With V trimmed by 6 bases and J by 8 bases, 4 bases remained unmatched. Germline assignment: CDR1 LNHDA and CDR2 SQIVND (reference sequence). DNA of the CDR3: TGTGCCAGTAGAGACAGGGCTTATTCACCCCTCCACTTT. It encodes CASRDRAYSPLHF.

The chain links TRBV27 to TRBJ2-3; TRBD1 agrees at 9 bases. The CDR3 is 15 amino acids. Trimming cost V 5 bases and J 0 bases; bases outside gene matches: 3. Germline V gives CDR1 MNHEY, CDR2 SMNVEV (reference sequence). This chain's CDR3 is CASSNRGRSTDTQYF. The CDR3 DNA reads as TGTGCCAGCAGTAACAGGGGGCGTAGCACAGATACGCAGTATTTT.

The chain joins TRBV28 to TRBJ1-4; tentative D call: TRBD1 (5 bases). CDR1 MDHEN and CDR2 SYDVKM come from the germline V gene. V lost 5 bases and J lost 8, with 15 bases in between. The length of the CDR3 is 14 residues. The CDR3 here is CASSQEGPREKLFF. DNA of the CDR3: TGTGCCAGCAGTCAGGAGGGGCCACGGGAAAAACTGTTTTTT.

In this sample, this clone turned up a few times. The rearrangement joins TRBV15 to TRBJ1-2; TRBD1 matches at 8 bases. Germline loops: CDR1 LNHNV, CDR2 YYDKDF (reference sequence). V shed 10 bases and J 4 bases; nucleotides not matched to a gene: 8. This CDR3 is built from 13 residues. This chain's CDR3 is CAIRDTGGYGYTF. The CDR3 DNA is TGTGCCATCCGGGACACAGGGGGCTATGGCTACACCTTC. Together with reference TRBV15 and TRBJ1-2, the CDR3 gives the full variable domain: DAMVIQNPRYQVTQFGKPVTLSCSQTLNHNVMYWYQQKSSQAPKLLFHYYDKDFNNEADTPDNFQSRRPNTSFCFLDIRSPGLGDTAMYLCAIRDTGGYGYTFGSGTRLTVV.

This chain's CDR3 is CASSLDTGAGYTF. CDR3 bases: TGTGCCAGTAGCCTCGACACAGGAGCCGGCTACACCTTC. The rearrangement links TRBV19 to TRBJ1-2, with D perhaps TRBD1 (5 bases). Germline V gene lookup returns CDR1 LNHDA and CDR2 SQIVND (reference sequence). Between the trimmed V and J ends, which lost 6 bases and 8 bases, there was a span of 16 bases. This CDR3 has 13 residues.

J is TRBJ1-6 and V is TRBV5-1; TRBD1 aligns across 11 bases. V lost 6 bases and J lost 7; bases outside the gene matches: 6. The CDR3 contains 15 residues. Germline V gene sequence: CDR1 SGHRS, CDR2 YFSETQ. The CDR3 region is CASMRTGGGNSPLHF. CDR3 in DNA: TGCGCCAGCATGCGGACAGGGGGCGGGAATTCACCCCTCCACTTT.

The rearrangement joins TRBV21-1 to TRBJ2-5; TRBD1 was called by the table and not checked on the DNA. TRBV21-1 is marked as a pseudogene. This CDR3 region has 16 residues. The CDR3 spells CASSTFGQVVQETQYF. CDR3 nucleotides: TGTGCCAGCAGCACCTTTGGACAAGTCGTACAAGAGACCCAGTACTTC.

The chain combines TRBV7-9 with TRBJ1-2; 8 bases align to TRBD1. This CDR3 has 15 residues. Germline V gives CDR1 SEHNR, CDR2 FQNEAQ (reference sequence). V dropped 5 bases and J dropped 4; count of bases not matched to a gene: 9. CDR3: CASSRETGAIYGYTF. In DNA form, the CDR3 reads TGTGCCAGCAGCCGCGAGACAGGGGCTATCTATGGCTACACCTTC.

V gene TRBV4-1 combines with J gene TRBJ2-7; tentative D call: TRBD2 (7 bases). This CDR3 has 14 amino acids. The V and J ends lost 1 base and 6 bases respectively, with 13 bases between them. The V gene's germline CDR1 is MGHRA and CDR2 YSYEKL. The CDR3 DNA reads TGCGCCAGCAGCCAAGCGGGGGGCCCCCTCGAGCAGTACTTC. It is translated as CASSQAGGPLEQYF.

This chain uses TRBV4-1 with TRBJ2-7, with 7 positions matching TRBD2. Germline CDR1 reads MGHRA; CDR2 reads YSYEKL. This CDR3 comprises 14 residues. Trimming at V came to 4 bases and at J to 2 bases, leaving 5 bases not matched to a gene. The CDR3 region is CASSRLGGPYEQYF. The CDR3 region has the DNA TGCGCCAGCAGCCGCCTGGGAGGGCCCTACGAGCAGTACTTC.

The chain is built from TRBV30 and TRBJ1-1; D is uncertain. Looked up from germline, CDR1 is GTSNPN and CDR2 is SVGIG (reference sequence). The V end was cut by 3 bases, the J end by 3 bases, with 11 bases between. The CDR3 covers 13 residues. CDR3 residues: CAWRQVEDTEAFF. As DNA, the CDR3 is TGTGCCTGGAGACAAGTCGAGGACACTGAAGCTTTCTTT.

The chain links TRBV5-4 to TRBJ1-6, with 8 bases that match TRBD1. Germline-derived CDR1 and CDR2 are SGHNT and YYREEE (reference sequence). The CDR3 runs to 14 residues. V was pared by 5 bases and J by 10 bases, with 8 bases of the junction left unmatched. The CDR3 region is CASRSDRGSSPLHF. The CDR3 DNA reads TGTGCCAGCAGGTCCGACAGGGGTAGCTCACCCCTCCACTTT.

The V gene is TRBV27, the J gene TRBJ2-7, with D possibly TRBD1 on 5 matching bases. Germline V CDR1 and CDR2: MNHEY, SMNVEV (reference sequence). The CDR3 extends over 14 amino acids. The germline V and J ends were trimmed by 5 bases and 2 bases, with 13 bases remaining between them. CDR3 DNA: TGTGCCAGCAGTAATGCAGGGAAGCCCTACGAGCAGTACTTC. It is translated as CASSNAGKPYEQYF.

CDR3 amino acids: CASSPLEQAAVKYGYTF. CDR3 coding DNA: TGTGCCAGCAGCCCCCTGGAGCAAGCCGCCGTAAAATATGGCTACACCTTC. This chain connects TRBV5-6 to TRBJ1-2, with unresolved D. There are 17 residues in the CDR3. V was shortened by 4 bases and J by 5 bases, with 24 bases between the two germline ends. The germline CDR1 and CDR2 sequences are SGHDT and YYEEEE.

The chain joins TRBV11-2 to TRBJ2-7; D could derive from TRBD1 or TRBD2 (5 bases each). CDR1 is SGHAT and CDR2 is FQNNGV in the germline V gene. The V end lost 5 bases, the J end lost 2 bases, and 16 bases lay between the germline ends. The CDR3 has 15 residues. The CDR3, as DNA: TGTGCCAGCAGCCTAGCCCCAGGGCCGGCCTACGAGCAGTACTTC. Its protein is CASSLAPGPAYEQYF.

The CDR3 is CASSGTRGGGGSDTQYF. DNA of the CDR3: TGCGCCAGCAGCGGGACTCGCGGGGGCGGGGGGTCAGATACGCAGTATTTT. The chain combines TRBV5-1 with TRBJ2-3; TRBD2 matches 8 bases. V lost 4 bases and J lost 4; bases outside the gene matches: 14. Per the germline V gene, CDR1 is SGHRS and CDR2 is YFSETQ. The CDR3 is 17 amino acids.

V gene TRBV19 combines with J gene TRBJ1-1, with D perhaps matching TRBD1 (6 bases). The CDR3 length is 15 residues. Trimming cost V 6 bases and J 4 bases, with 18 bases left between them. Germline loops: CDR1 LNHDA, CDR2 SQIVND (reference sequence). The CDR3 sequence is CASSTKFGGSTEAFF. The DNA for the CDR3 is TGTGCCAGTAGCACAAAATTTGGGGGCAGCACTGAAGCTTTCTTT.

The chain recombines TRBV2 with TRBJ2-1; a possible D gene is TRBD1 (6 bases). The V gene's germline CDR1 is SNHLY and CDR2 FYNNEI. The CDR3 totals 13 residues. Trimming shortened V by 8 bases and J by 5 bases, and 13 bases separated the two germline ends. The CDR3 region is CASRIGQNNEQFF. The CDR3 DNA reads as TGTGCCAGCCGGATAGGACAGAACAATGAGCAGTTCTTC.

The chain uses TRBV11-2 and TRBJ2-5, with D possibly TRBD2 on 5 matching bases. The CDR3 has 13 residues. Trimming pared 2 bases from V and 5 bases from J, leaving 9 bases between. Germline V CDR1 and CDR2: SGHAT, FQNNGV. Here the CDR3 reads CASSLPSYETQYF. The CDR3 DNA follows: TGTGCCAGCAGCTTACCTAGCTACGAGACCCAGTACTTC.

The rearrangement joins TRBV3-1 (or the pseudogene TRBV3-2) to TRBJ2-3; 11 nucleotides match TRBD2. The CDR3 has 15 amino acids. Germline V CDR1 and CDR2: LGHDT, YNNKEL (reference sequence). V lost 6 bases, J lost 4 bases, and 6 bases stayed unmatched. CDR3 amino acids: CASRGGLAEADTQYF. DNA for the CDR3: TGTGCCAGCAGGGGGGGACTAGCGGAGGCAGATACGCAGTATTTT.

This chain joins TRBV27 and TRBJ1-3, with 7 bases identical to TRBD1. The CDR3 spans 14 residues. Per the germline V gene, CDR1 is MNHEY and CDR2 is SMNVEV (reference sequence). Trimming removed 4 bases from V and 4 bases from J; junction bases left unmatched: 4. CDR3 nucleotide sequence: TGTGCCAGCAGTTCTGGGACAGACGGAAACACCATATATTTT. Protein sequence: CASSSGTDGNTIYF.

V is TRBV28 and J is TRBJ2-3; TRBD1 aligns across 9 bases. CDR3 length: 14 residues. The ends lost 6 bases at V and 3 bases at J; junction bases unmatched: 4. Germline CDR1 and CDR2: MDHEN and SYDVKM. The CDR3 protein is CASSQDRGTDTQYF. The CDR3 DNA reads TGTGCCAGCAGCCAGGACAGGGGAACAGATACGCAGTATTTT.

The CDR3 DNA follows: TGTGCCAGCAGGGGGACAGGGACCGGCTACACCTTC. Its protein is CASRGTGTGYTF. V usage is TRBV28 and J usage is TRBJ1-2; 9 positions match TRBD1. Germline values: CDR1 MDHEN, CDR2 SYDVKM. J lost 8 bases, V lost 6 bases, and 4 bases had no gene match. CDR3 length: 12 residues.

The V and J genes are TRBV7-2 and TRBJ2-1; 7 bases map to TRBD2. CDR3 length: 15 residues. The ends lost 2 bases at V and 5 bases at J; junction bases unmatched: 6. Germline CDR1 reads SGHTA; CDR2 reads FQGNSA. Written as DNA, the CDR3 is TGTGCCAGCAGCTTACGGGGGGATTTAAACAATGAGCAGTTCTTC. Translation: CASSLRGDLNNEQFF. The whole variable domain, remainder taken from reference TRBV7-2 and TRBJ2-1, is GAGVSQSPSNKVTEKGKDVELRCDPISGHTALYWYRQSLGQGLEFLIYFQGNSAPDKSGLPSDRFSAERTGGSVSTLTIQRTQQEDSAVYLCASSLRGDLNNEQFFGPGTRLTVL.

This chain connects TRBV5-8 to TRBJ1-5; D may be TRBD1 (5 bases). Trimming pared 4 bases from V and 7 bases from J, leaving 12 bases between. This CDR3 comprises 13 residues. Germline V gene data show CDR1 as SGHTS and CDR2 as YDEGEE. CDR3 protein: CASSGPGQQPQHF. The CDR3 nucleotides are TGTGCCAGCAGCGGTCCAGGGCAACAGCCCCAGCATTTT. Combining the CDR3 with reference TRBV5-8 and TRBJ1-5 gives the whole variable domain EAGVTQSPTHLIKTRGQQATLRCSPISGHTSVYWYQQALGLGLQFLLWYDEGEERNRGNFPPRFSGRQFPNYSSELNVNALELEDSALYLCASSGPGQQPQHFGDGTRLSIL.

The gene calls are TRBV7-9 and TRBJ2-5, with 7 bases aligning to TRBD2. Unmatched junction bases numbered 10, after V lost 5 bases and J lost 10 bases. Germline CDR1 reads SEHNR; CDR2 reads FQNEAQ (reference sequence). The CDR3 runs to 13 residues. The CDR3 loop is CASSKAGPGDQYF. In nucleotides, the CDR3 is TGTGCCAGCAGCAAAGCGGGGCCTGGGGACCAGTACTTC.

V usage is TRBV25-1 and J usage is TRBJ1-2; possibly TRBD1 for D (5 bases). This CDR3 spans 17 amino acids. CDR1 and CDR2 from the germline V gene are MGHDK and SYGVNS. The ends were cut back, 8 bases at V and 3 bases at J, with 25 bases in the middle. CDR3 region: CASGGDSVATRDYGYTF. The DNA of the CDR3 is TGTGCCAGCGGGGGGGATAGTGTGGCCACTAGGGACTATGGCTACACCTTC.